This paragraph covers one T cell receptor (beta chain) sequence. Its antigen is not identified. Unexposed donor CD4+ T cells date from about 2011-2019, before the COVID-19 pandemic. CD4+ T cells were isolated from the cells after 10 days of culture. Assay: immunoSEQ multiplex PCR; the TCRdb copy retains only in-frame clones and omits some. Among roughly 29,000 clones listed, roughly 78% were seen once. The data originate from a study of CD4 T cells in relation to SARS-CoV-2 and coronaviruses. As for the study in general: No peptide or an HIV-1 Nef peptide pool served as negative control.

The CDR3 contains 14 residues. J gave up 6 bases and V 5 bases, and 6 bases lay outside the gene matches. The germline V gene encodes CDR1 ENHRY and CDR2 SYGVKD. The TCR originated in a human donor in good health. Input material: CD4+ T cells from PBMCs, cultured in vitro. The chain is built from TRBV10-3 and TRBJ2-1; TRBD2 agrees at 8 bases. The CDR3 DNA sequence: TGTGCCATCAGTCGGGGACTAGAAGGCAATGAGCAGTTCTTC. This translates into CAISRGLEGNEQFF.